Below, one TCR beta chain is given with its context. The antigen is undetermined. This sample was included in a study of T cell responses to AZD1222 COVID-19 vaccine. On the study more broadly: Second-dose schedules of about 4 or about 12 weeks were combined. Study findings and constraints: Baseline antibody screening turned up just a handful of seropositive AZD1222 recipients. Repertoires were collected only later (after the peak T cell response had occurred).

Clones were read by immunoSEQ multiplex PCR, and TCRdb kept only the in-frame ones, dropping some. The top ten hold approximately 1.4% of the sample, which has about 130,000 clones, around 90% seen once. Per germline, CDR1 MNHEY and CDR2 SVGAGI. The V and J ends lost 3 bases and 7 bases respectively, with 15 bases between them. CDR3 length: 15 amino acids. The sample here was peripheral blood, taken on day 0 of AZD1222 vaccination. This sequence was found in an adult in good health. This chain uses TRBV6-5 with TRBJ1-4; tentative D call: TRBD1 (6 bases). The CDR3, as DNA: TGTGCCAGCAGTTATAAGCCCAGGGGCGGTGAAAAACTGTTTTTT. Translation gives CASSYKPRGGEKLFF.